The 15 T cell receptor beta chains given below trace back to one sample, sequenced in a study of PD-1 blockade in mismatch repair-deficient tumors. Clones were read by immunoSEQ multiplex PCR, and TCRdb kept only the in-frame ones, dropping some. The sample shows roughly 84,000 clones, 81% of them seen only once. The source material was peripheral blood, sampled 12 weeks after starting pembrolizumab. These receptors all stem from an adult with mismatch repair-deficient cancer.

The rearrangement links TRBV6-6 to TRBJ2-7; 9 nucleotides align to TRBD1. The CDR3 runs to 14 residues. Germline V gene lookup returns CDR1 MNHNY and CDR2 SVGAGI (reference sequence). V trimming: 5 bases; J trimming: 2 bases; junction bases outside the gene matches: 4. In DNA form, the CDR3 reads TGTGCCAGCAGTCGACAGGGGGGAACCTACGAGCAGTACTTC. It specifies CASSRQGGTYEQYF.

The rearrangement uses TRBV27 and TRBJ2-7, with 14 bases matching TRBD2. Germline V lookup: CDR1 MNHEY, CDR2 SMNVEV (reference sequence). The CDR3 consists of 16 residues. The ends lost 6 bases at V and 4 bases at J; junction bases unmatched: 8. In DNA form, the CDR3 reads TGTGCCAGCAGGTCCATCGGGACTAGCGGGAGATACGAGCAGTACTTC. Encoded protein: CASRSIGTSGRYEQYF.

This clone was detected a few times. Other DNA sequences of this sample code for an identical CDR3. V usage is TRBV5-1 and J usage is TRBJ2-7; 7 bases are a match to TRBD1. The germline CDR1 and CDR2 sequences are SGHRS and YFSETQ. Germline trimming cut 4 bases from V and 1 base from J; bases unmatched to any gene: 2. The CDR3 consists of 13 residues. This chain's CDR3 is CASSLGQSYEQYF. The CDR3 DNA reads TGCGCCAGCAGCCTGGGACAGTCCTACGAGCAGTACTTC.

The V and J genes are TRBV7-2 and TRBJ2-1; tentatively, D is TRBD2 (6 bases). The germline CDR1 and CDR2 sequences are SGHTA and FQGNSA. The CDR3 is 16 amino acids. V was cut by 7 bases and J by 8 bases, with 24 bases left in between. CDR3 amino acids: CASTPLGSGGWDEQFF. CDR3 DNA: TGTGCCAGCACACCACTAGGTAGCGGAGGGTGGGATGAGCAGTTCTTC. Variable domain in full (rest from reference TRBV7-2 and TRBJ2-1): GAGVSQSPSNKVTEKGKDVELRCDPISGHTALYWYRQSLGQGLEFLIYFQGNSAPDKSGLPSDRFSAERTGGSVSTLTIQRTQQEDSAVYLCASTPLGSGGWDEQFFGPGTRLTVL.

The gene calls are TRBV29-1 and TRBJ2-1; D is perhaps TRBD1 or TRBD2 (5 bases each). The V gene lost 6 bases and the J gene lost 2 bases, with 8 bases spanning the gap. CDR1 is SQVTM and CDR2 is ANQGSEA in the germline V gene. The CDR3 runs to 12 residues. The CDR3 loop is CSVGRAYNEQFF. The CDR3 DNA follows: TGCAGCGTGGGGCGGGCCTACAATGAGCAGTTCTTC.

This sequence joins TRBV7-6 and TRBJ2-5; 10 nucleotides line up with TRBD2. Germline lookup yields CDR1 SGHVS and CDR2 FNYEAQ. CDR3 length equals 15 residues. After removal of 3 bases from V and 1 base from J, the junction contained 2 bases not matched to a gene. Written as DNA, the CDR3 is TGTGCCAGCAGCTTGGGACTAGCGACCCAAGAGACCCAGTACTTC. Protein product: CASSLGLATQETQYF.

This clone has only one observation. The CDR3 region is CASSLRGLTEAFF. The CDR3 DNA sequence: TGTGCCAGCAGTTTACGGGGGCTCACTGAAGCTTTCTTT. The V call is TRBV27, the J call TRBJ1-1, with D maybe TRBD1 (6 bases). From germline, CDR1 is MNHEY and CDR2 SMNVEV (reference sequence). The CDR3 spans 13 residues. Trimming removed 2 bases from V and 4 bases from J, with 8 bases in between.

This clone was counted a single time. V gene TRBV4-1 combines with J gene TRBJ2-7; 10 nucleotides agree with TRBD2. J was trimmed by 3 bases and V by 5 bases; bases with no gene match: 4. The CDR3 consists of 14 residues. Germline loops: CDR1 MGHRA, CDR2 YSYEKL. The chain's CDR3 is CASSFGTSDYEQYF. In DNA form, the CDR3 reads TGCGCCAGCAGCTTCGGGACTAGCGACTACGAGCAGTACTTC.

This sequence joins TRBV7-2 and TRBJ2-7; TRBD2 is a possible D gene (5 bases). Trimming took off 7 bases at V and 0 bases at J, with 16 bases between the two ends. This CDR3 region has 15 residues. Germline CDR1 SGHTA, CDR2 FQGNSA. The CDR3 bases are TGTGCCAGCACCCTTAGGGCGGGTAACTCCTACGAGCAGTACTTC. It encodes CASTLRAGNSYEQYF.

The chain has TRBV7-2 and TRBJ2-1, with 8 bases that match TRBD2. Trimming removed 7 bases from V and 2 bases from J; junction bases left unmatched: 10. Germline CDR1 and CDR2: SGHTA and FQGNSA. The CDR3 totals 16 residues. CDR3 region: CASTQAGVGPYNEQFF. CDR3 bases: TGTGCCAGCACCCAAGCGGGAGTAGGGCCCTACAATGAGCAGTTCTTC.

The chain links TRBV19 to TRBJ2-7; D might be TRBD1 (6 bases). Deletions cut 6 bases from V and 0 bases from J, with 12 bases between. The CDR3 runs to 14 residues. Germline V lookup: CDR1 LNHDA, CDR2 SQIVND (reference sequence). CDR3 DNA: TGTGCCAGTAGAGTCCGGGACACCTCCTACGAGCAGTACTTC. It yields the protein CASRVRDTSYEQYF.

This rearrangement joins TRBV30 to TRBJ2-7; 9 positions agree with TRBD2. Losses at the gene ends were 1 base for V and 2 bases for J; bases not matched to a gene: 12. The germline CDR1 and CDR2 sequences are GTSNPN and SVGIG (reference sequence). The CDR3 covers 17 residues. CDR3 residues: CAWSDASTSGYPYEQYF. The CDR3 bases are TGTGCCTGGAGTGACGCCTCCACTAGCGGGTACCCCTACGAGCAGTACTTC. Combining the CDR3 with reference TRBV30 and TRBJ2-7 gives the whole variable domain SQTIHQWPATLVQPVGSPLSLECTVEGTSNPNLYWYRQAAGRGLQLLFYSVGIGQISSEVPQNLSASRPQDRQFILSSKKLLLSDSGFYLCAWSDASTSGYPYEQYFGPGTRLTVT.

V usage is TRBV6-6 and J usage is TRBJ1-4; possible D gene TRBD1, 5 bases. The CDR3 sequence is 15 residues long. In germline, CDR1 is MNHNY, CDR2 SVGAGI (reference sequence). V was pared by 5 bases and J by 3 bases, with 13 bases between. The CDR3 reads CASSRSGGSNEKLFF. The CDR3 DNA reads TGTGCCAGCAGTAGAAGTGGGGGTTCTAATGAAAAACTGTTTTTT.

The gene calls are TRBV5-1 and TRBJ1-1, with a weak D call TRBD1 (5 bases). The CDR3 consists of 14 residues. Trimming left V 5 bases short and J 1 base short, with 12 bases between. CDR1 and CDR2 (germline): SGHRS, YFSETQ. The CDR3 DNA is TGCGCCAGCAGGCTAAGGGACCAGAACACTGAAGCTTTCTTT. Protein product: CASRLRDQNTEAFF.

This chain joins TRBV6-6 and TRBJ2-3; no reliable D call. Germline V CDR1 and CDR2: MNHNY, SVGAGI (reference sequence). The CDR3 totals 15 residues. Trimming took off 2 bases at V and 5 bases at J, with 14 bases between the two ends. In DNA, the CDR3 is TGTGCCAGCAGTTACAATTTGGCTTTTCGAGATACGCAGTATTTT. Protein sequence: CASSYNLAFRDTQYF.